This TCR beta chain was sequenced in a study of blood T cell repertoires in COVID-19. The wider study: Acute and convalescent COVID-19 specimens originated in the United States, Italy and Spain. PBMCs, B-cell-depleted T cells, or T cells provided the cDNA or gDNA that made up the material.

Germline V gene data show CDR1 as MNHNY and CDR2 as SVGAGI (reference sequence). J gave up 3 bases and V 2 bases, and 10 bases lay outside the gene matches. The CDR3 is 16 residues long. Original methodology: Using reference gene primer amplification, nucleated cell counts were estimated. Only in-frame clones appear in the TCRdb table, and some are missing; sequencing was by immunoSEQ multiplex PCR. For V, J and clone size, that table is used; D and trimming come from the DNA. The sample consists of 95,000 to 150,000 clones, around 81% of them appearing once. The sample taken for sequencing was peripheral blood. V gene TRBV6-6 combines with J gene TRBJ2-7; 7 bases agree with TRBD1. The TCR was taken from a woman aged 50 to 60 with acute or convalescent COVID-19. The CDR3 spells CASSYEPVRGSYEQYF. The CDR3 nucleotides read TGTGCCAGCAGTTACGAGCCGGTCAGGGGGAGCTACGAGCAGTACTTC.